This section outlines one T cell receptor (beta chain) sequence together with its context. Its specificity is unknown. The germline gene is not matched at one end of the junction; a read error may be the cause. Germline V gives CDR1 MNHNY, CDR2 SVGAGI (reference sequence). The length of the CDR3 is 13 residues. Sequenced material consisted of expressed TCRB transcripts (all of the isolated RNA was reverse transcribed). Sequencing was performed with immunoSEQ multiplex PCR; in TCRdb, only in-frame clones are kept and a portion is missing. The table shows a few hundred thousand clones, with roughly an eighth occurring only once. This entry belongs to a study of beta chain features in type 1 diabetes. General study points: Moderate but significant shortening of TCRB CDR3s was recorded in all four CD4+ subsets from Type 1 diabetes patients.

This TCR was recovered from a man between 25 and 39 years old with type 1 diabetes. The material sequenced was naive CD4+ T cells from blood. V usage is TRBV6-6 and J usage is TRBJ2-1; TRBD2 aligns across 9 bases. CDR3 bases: TGTGCCAGCAGTAGCGACTCCGGGACTAGCAGTATCTTC. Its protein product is CASSSDSGTSSIF.